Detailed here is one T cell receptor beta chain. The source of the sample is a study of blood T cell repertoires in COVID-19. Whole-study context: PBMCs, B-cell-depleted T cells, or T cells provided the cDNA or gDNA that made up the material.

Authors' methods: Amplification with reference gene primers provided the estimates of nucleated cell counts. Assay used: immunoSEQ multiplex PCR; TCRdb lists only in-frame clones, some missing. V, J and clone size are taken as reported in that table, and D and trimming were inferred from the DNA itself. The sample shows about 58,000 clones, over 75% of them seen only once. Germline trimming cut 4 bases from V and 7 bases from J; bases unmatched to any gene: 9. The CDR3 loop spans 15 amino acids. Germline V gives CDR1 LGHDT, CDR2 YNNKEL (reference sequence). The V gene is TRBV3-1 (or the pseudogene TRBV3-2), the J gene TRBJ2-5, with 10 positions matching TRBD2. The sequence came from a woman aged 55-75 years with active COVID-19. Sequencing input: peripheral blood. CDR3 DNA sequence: TGTGCCAGCAGCCTTTTGGGACTAGCGTCCTGGACCCAGTACTTC. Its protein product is CASSLLGLASWTQYF.